The 8 T cell receptor beta chains presented below share a single source sample, sequenced in a study of T cell responses to AZD1222 COVID-19 vaccine. Produced via immunoSEQ multiplex PCR; TCRdb's table is partial and in-frame only. The data show 90,000 to 120,000 clones, around 91% seen once. The material was peripheral blood, obtained on day 0 of AZD1222 vaccination. These receptors were obtained from an adult in good health.

The chain carries TRBV5-8 and TRBJ1-5; no definite D call. Germline V lookup: CDR1 SGHTS, CDR2 YDEGEE. Trimming shortened V by 0 bases and J by 2 bases, and 9 bases separated the two germline ends. The CDR3 spans 15 residues. The CDR3 reads CASSLEGMGNQPQHF. The CDR3 DNA sequence: TGTGCCAGCAGCTTGGAAGGGATGGGCAATCAGCCCCAGCATTTT.

The rearrangement links TRBV6-2 or TRBV6-3 to TRBJ2-1; 10 bases align to TRBD1. This CDR3 has 18 residues. The germline V gene encodes CDR1 MNHEY and CDR2 SVGEGT. After removal of 4 bases from V and 0 bases from J, the junction contained 9 bases not matched to a gene. The CDR3 DNA follows: TGTGCCAGCAGTTGGAGGACAGGGGGGTTGAGCTCCTACAATGAGCAGTTCTTC. It translates to CASSWRTGGLSSYNEQFF.

The rearrangement links TRBV6-5 to TRBJ2-1, with D maybe TRBD1 (5 bases). Germline V CDR1 and CDR2: MNHEY, SVGAGI. Trimming took off 2 bases at V and 0 bases at J, with 8 bases between the two ends. This CDR3 is built from 15 residues. The CDR3 DNA is TGTGCCAGCAGTTACCAGGGTAGCTCCTACAATGAGCAGTTCTTC. The encoded protein is CASSYQGSSYNEQFF.

The chain has TRBV10-3 and TRBJ1-1; 7 nucleotides agree with TRBD1. The V gene end was trimmed by 6 bases and the J gene end by 0 bases; junction bases not matched to a gene: 7. The germline gives CDR1 ENHRY, CDR2 SYGVKD. This CDR3 is 15 amino acids long. Here the CDR3 reads CAIRDSGTVNTEAFF. The CDR3 DNA is TGTGCCATCAGGGACTCCGGGACAGTGAACACTGAAGCTTTCTTT.

CDR3 in amino acids: CASSLSLGLGTEAFF. CDR3 DNA sequence: TGTGCCAGCAGTTTATCCCTGGGTTTGGGCACTGAAGCTTTCTTT. The chain combines TRBV27 with TRBJ1-1; D is unclear. V was trimmed by 0 bases and J by 4 bases, leaving 12 bases between them. CDR3 size: 15 residues. Germline V gene data show CDR1 as MNHEY and CDR2 as SMNVEV (reference sequence).

The rearrangement uses TRBV7-2 and TRBJ2-5; 8 bases agree with TRBD2. The CDR3 is 18 amino acids. Unmatched junction bases numbered 10, after V lost 1 base and J lost 0 bases. Germline CDR1 SGHTA, CDR2 FQGNSA. The CDR3 nucleotides are TGTGCCAGCAGCTTAGTATTCCCTAAGCGGGGGTACCAAGAGACCCAGTACTTC. Protein sequence: CASSLVFPKRGYQETQYF.

The chain employs TRBV24-1 and TRBJ2-1; possibly TRBD2 for D (7 bases). The CDR3 is 15 residues long. In germline, CDR1 is KGHDR, CDR2 SFDVKD. The germline V and J ends were trimmed by 2 bases and 5 bases, with 12 bases remaining between them. The CDR3 bases are TGTGCCACCAGTGATTCCTGGGGGGGGCACAATGAGCAGTTCTTC. Translation: CATSDSWGGHNEQFF.

In its sample, this clone was seen a few times. This CDR3 is CASSPRRANTGELFF. The CDR3 bases are TGTGCCAGCAGCCCGAGGAGAGCGAACACCGGGGAGCTGTTTTTT. This rearrangement joins TRBV7-2 to TRBJ2-2, with D uncertain. Trimming shortened V by 5 bases and J by 0 bases, and 10 bases separated the two germline ends. The CDR3 length is 15 residues. The germline V gene has CDR1 SGHTA and CDR2 FQGNSA.